This TCR beta chain was obtained from a study of blood T cells in healthy people across ages. Extracted total RNA amounted to at least 5.5 micrograms for each sample. To note about this clonotype: Its specificity is not known.

The CDR3 length is 15 residues. V trimming: 6 bases; J trimming: 13 bases; junction bases outside the gene matches: 11. Germline values: CDR1 KGHSH, CDR2 LQKENI. The study's findings and limits: Per-million-T-cell TCR beta diversity fell roughly linearly with age. Expanded clonotype shifts may have been confounded, as the donors had an unknown CMV status. Higher naive T cell percentage went strongly together with higher TCR beta diversity.

Through a sample-barcoded 5' primer and a J-beta primer mix, a second PCR was run for roughly 6 to 11 cycles. TCRdb recomputed calls from the 5' RACE reads with MiXCR, one row per CDR3 protein. The sample consists of about 580,000 distinct CDR3 sequences, 47% of them appearing once. The sample comprised blood. The chain couples TRBV18 to TRBJ2-1; 14 positions agree with TRBD2. The TCR was taken from a man older than 75 in good health. The CDR3 reads CASSPPGLAGVSQFF. CDR3 DNA: TGTGCCAGCTCGCCCCCGGGACTAGCGGGAGTTAGTCAGTTCTTC.